The source of this T cell receptor beta chain is a study of T cells in tumors after PD-1 blockade. Study overall: Patients received pembrolizumab 200 mg every 3 weeks or cemiplimab 350 mg every 2 weeks.

Libraries were prepared by immunoSEQ multiplex PCR; TCRdb keeps only in-frame clonotypes and omits some of them. The sample yields about 7,700 clones, roughly 69% seen once. Genomic DNA template from tumor biopsies or peripheral blood, roughly 616 ng to 6,500 ng input. The sample was tumor tissue, taken after anti-PD-1 treatment. This sequence originates from a human donor with basal cell carcinoma.

The CDR3 is CASMVTGENTGELFF. For the CDR3, the DNA is TGTGCCAGCATGGTAACAGGCGAAAACACCGGGGAGCTGTTTTTT. This chain links TRBV28 with TRBJ2-2; D may be TRBD1 (5 bases). V shed 7 bases and J shed 2 bases, with 14 bases lying between them. Per germline, CDR1 MDHEN and CDR2 SYDVKM. This CDR3 is built from 15 residues.